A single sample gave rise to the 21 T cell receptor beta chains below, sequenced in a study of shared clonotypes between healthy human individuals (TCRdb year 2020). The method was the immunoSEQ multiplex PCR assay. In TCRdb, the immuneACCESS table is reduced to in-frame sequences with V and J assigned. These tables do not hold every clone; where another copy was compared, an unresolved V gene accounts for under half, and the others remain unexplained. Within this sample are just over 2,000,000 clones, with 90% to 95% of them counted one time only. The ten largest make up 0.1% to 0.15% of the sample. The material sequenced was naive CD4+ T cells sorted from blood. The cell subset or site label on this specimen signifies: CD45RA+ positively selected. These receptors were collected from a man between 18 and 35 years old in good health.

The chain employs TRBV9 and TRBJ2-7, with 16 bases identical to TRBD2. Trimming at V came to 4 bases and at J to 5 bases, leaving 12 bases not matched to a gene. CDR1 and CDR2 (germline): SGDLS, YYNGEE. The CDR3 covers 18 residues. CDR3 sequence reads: CASSPGTSGGAENNEQYF. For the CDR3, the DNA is TGTGCCAGCAGCCCAGGGACTAGCGGGGGGGCCGAGAATAACGAGCAGTACTTC. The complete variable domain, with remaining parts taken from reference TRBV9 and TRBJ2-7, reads DSGVTQTPKHLITATGQRVTLRCSPRSGDLSVYWYQQSLDQGLQFLIQYYNGEERAKGNILERFSAQQFPDLHSELNLSSLELGDSALYFCASSPGTSGGAENNEQYFGPGTRLTVT.

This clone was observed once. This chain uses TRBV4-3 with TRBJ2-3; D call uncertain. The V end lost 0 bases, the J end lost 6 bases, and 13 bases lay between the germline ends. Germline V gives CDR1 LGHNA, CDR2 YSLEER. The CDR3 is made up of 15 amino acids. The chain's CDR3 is CASSQDRDGWDTQYF. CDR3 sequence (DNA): TGCGCCAGCAGCCAAGACAGAGATGGATGGGATACGCAGTATTTT.

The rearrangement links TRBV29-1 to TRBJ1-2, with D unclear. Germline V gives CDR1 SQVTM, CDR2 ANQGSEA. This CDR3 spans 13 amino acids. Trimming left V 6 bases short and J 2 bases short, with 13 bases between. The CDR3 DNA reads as TGCAGCGTCCCTAGGGTGGAAAACTATGGCTACACCTTC. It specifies CSVPRVENYGYTF.

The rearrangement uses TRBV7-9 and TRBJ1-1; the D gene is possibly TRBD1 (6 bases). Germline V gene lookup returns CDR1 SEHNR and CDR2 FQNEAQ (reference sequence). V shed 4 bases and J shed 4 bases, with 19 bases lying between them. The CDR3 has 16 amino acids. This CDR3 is CASSSPRGAQGTEAFF. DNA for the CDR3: TGTGCCAGCAGCTCCCCCAGGGGCGCCCAGGGCACTGAAGCTTTCTTT. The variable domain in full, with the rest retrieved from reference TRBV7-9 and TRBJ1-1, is DTGVSQNPRHKITKRGQNVTFRCDPISEHNRLYWYRQTLGQGPEFLTYFQNEAQLEKSRLLSDRFSAERPKGSFSTLEIQRTEQGDSAMYLCASSSPRGAQGTEAFFGQGTRLTVV.

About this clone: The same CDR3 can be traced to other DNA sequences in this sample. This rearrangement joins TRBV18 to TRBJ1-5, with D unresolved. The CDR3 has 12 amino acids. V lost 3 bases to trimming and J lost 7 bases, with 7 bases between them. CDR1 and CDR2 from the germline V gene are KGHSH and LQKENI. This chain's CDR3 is CASSPPDQPQHF. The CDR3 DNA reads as TGTGCCAGCTCACCTCCAGACCAGCCCCAGCATTTT.

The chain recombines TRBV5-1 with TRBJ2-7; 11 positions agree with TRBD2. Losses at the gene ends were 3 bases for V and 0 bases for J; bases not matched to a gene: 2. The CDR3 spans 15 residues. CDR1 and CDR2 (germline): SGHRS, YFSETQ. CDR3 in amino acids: CASSSGTSGSYEQYF. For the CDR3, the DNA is TGCGCCAGCAGCTCCGGGACTAGCGGCTCCTACGAGCAGTACTTC.

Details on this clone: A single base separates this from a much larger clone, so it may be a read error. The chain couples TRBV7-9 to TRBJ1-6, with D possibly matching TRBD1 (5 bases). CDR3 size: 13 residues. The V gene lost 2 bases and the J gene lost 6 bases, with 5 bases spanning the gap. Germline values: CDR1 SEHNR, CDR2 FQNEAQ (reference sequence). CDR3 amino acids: CASSLRGNSPLHF. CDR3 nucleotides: TGTGCCAGCAGCTTAAGGGGTAATTCACCCCTCCACTTT.

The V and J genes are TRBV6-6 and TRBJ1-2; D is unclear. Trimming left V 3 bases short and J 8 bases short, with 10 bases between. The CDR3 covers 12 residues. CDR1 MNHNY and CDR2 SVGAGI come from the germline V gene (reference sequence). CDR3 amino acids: CASSYSRPGYTF. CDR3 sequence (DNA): TGTGCCAGCAGTTATTCTCGACCGGGCTACACCTTC.

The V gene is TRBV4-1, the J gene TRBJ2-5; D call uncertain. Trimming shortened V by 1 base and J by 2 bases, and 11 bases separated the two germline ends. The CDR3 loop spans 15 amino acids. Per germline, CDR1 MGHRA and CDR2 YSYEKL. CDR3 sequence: CASSQGGAAQETQYF. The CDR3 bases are TGCGCCAGCAGCCAAGGGGGTGCGGCTCAAGAGACCCAGTACTTC.

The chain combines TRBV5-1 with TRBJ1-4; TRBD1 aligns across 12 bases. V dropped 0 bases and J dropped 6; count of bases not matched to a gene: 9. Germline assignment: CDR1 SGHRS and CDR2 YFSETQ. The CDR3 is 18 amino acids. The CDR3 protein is CASSLAGQGALGDEKLFF. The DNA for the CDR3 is TGCGCCAGCAGCTTGGCGGGACAGGGGGCGCTTGGGGATGAAAAACTGTTTTTT.

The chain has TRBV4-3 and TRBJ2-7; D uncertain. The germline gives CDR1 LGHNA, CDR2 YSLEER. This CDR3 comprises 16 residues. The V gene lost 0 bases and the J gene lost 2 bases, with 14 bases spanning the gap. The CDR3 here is CASSQELEPRPYEQYF. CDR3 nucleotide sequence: TGCGCCAGCAGCCAAGAGCTGGAGCCAAGGCCCTACGAGCAGTACTTC.

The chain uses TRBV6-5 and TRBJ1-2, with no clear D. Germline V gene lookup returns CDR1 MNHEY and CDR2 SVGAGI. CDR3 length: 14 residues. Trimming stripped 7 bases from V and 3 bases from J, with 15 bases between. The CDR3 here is CASKMGGSHYGYTF. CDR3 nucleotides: TGTGCCAGCAAAATGGGAGGGTCCCACTATGGCTACACCTTC.

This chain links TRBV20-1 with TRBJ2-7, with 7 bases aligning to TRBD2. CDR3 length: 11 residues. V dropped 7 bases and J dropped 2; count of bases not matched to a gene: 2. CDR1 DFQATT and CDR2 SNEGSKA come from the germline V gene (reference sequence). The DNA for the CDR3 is TGCAGTGGGGCGGGGGCCTACGAGCAGTACTTC. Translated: CSGAGAYEQYF.

The CDR3 DNA is TGTGCCAGCACTAAAGGGGAGGGGGCCTACAATGAGCAGTTCTTC. Protein sequence: CASTKGEGAYNEQFF. The rearrangement joins TRBV6-6 to TRBJ2-1; TRBD2 is a possible D gene (7 bases). V was trimmed by 7 bases and J by 2 bases, leaving 15 bases between them. The CDR3 length is 15 residues. Germline CDR1 MNHNY, CDR2 SVGAGI (reference sequence).

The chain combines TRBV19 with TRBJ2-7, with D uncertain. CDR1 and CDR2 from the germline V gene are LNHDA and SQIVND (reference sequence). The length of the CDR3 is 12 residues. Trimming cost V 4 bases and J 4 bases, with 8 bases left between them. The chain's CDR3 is CASSTFGYEQYF. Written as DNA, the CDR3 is TGTGCCAGTAGTACGTTTGGATACGAGCAGTACTTC.

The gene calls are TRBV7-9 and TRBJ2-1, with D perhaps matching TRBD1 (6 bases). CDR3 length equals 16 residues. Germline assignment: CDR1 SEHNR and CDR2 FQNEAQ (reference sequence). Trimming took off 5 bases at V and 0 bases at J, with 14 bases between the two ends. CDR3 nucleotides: TGTGCCAGCAGCACCATGGACAGCCACTCCTACAATGAGCAGTTCTTC. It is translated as CASSTMDSHSYNEQFF.

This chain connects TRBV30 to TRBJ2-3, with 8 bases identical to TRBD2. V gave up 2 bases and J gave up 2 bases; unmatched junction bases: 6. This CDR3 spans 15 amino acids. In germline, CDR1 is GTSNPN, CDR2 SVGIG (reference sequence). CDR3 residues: CAWSFAGGLTDTQYF. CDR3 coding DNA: TGTGCCTGGAGTTTTGCGGGGGGCCTCACAGATACGCAGTATTTT.

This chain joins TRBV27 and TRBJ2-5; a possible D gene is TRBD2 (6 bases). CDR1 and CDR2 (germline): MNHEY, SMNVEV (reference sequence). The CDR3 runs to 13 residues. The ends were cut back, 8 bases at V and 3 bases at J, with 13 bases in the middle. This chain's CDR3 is CASSAGFKETQYF. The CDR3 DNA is TGTGCCAGCTCTGCGGGATTCAAAGAGACCCAGTACTTC.

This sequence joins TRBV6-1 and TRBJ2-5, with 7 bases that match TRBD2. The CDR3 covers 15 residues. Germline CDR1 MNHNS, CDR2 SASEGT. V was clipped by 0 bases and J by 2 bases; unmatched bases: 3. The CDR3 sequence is CASSEAGLGQETQYF. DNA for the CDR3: TGTGCCAGCAGTGAAGCAGGACTAGGTCAAGAGACCCAGTACTTC.

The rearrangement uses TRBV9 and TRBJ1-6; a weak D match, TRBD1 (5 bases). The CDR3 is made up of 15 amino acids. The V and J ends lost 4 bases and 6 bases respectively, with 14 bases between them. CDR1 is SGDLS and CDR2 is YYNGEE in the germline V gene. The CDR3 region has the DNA TGTGCCAGCAGCTCATCAGGGAACCCTAATTCACCCCTCCACTTT. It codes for CASSSSGNPNSPLHF.

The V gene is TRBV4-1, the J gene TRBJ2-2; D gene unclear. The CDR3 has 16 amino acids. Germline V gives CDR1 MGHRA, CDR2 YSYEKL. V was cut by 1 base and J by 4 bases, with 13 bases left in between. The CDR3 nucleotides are TGCGCCAGCAGCCAAGGCCCCGGCAGTGTCACCGGGGAGCTGTTTTTT. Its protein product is CASSQGPGSVTGELFF.